These 9 T cell receptor beta chains originate from one sample sequenced in a study of blood T cell repertoires in COVID-19. Clones were sequenced by immunoSEQ multiplex PCR, and TCRdb holds only the in-frame ones, with some missing. The table records about 410,000 clones, about 90% of them present only once. Sample: PBMCs or T cells enriched from blood (not recorded which). The receptors were sampled from a man aged 18 to 29 who had recovered from COVID-19.

The chain links TRBV28 to TRBJ1-2; the match to TRBD1 covers 9 bases. The J segment lost 4 bases and the V segment lost 6 bases, leaving 9 bases of the junction unmatched. The germline CDR1 and CDR2 sequences are MDHEN and SYDVKM. The CDR3 sequence is 15 residues long. CDR3 bases: TGTGCCAGCAGCTCCCTGACAGGGGGAGGCTATGGCTACACCTTC. Translating it yields CASSSLTGGGYGYTF.

The rearrangement joins TRBV12-3 or TRBV12-4 to TRBJ2-5; 9 bases agree with TRBD1. This CDR3 is built from 13 residues. J lost 7 bases, V lost 4 bases, and 4 bases had no gene match. CDR3 in amino acids: CASSYQDRGTQYF. The DNA of the CDR3 is TGTGCCAGCAGTTACCAGGACAGGGGGACCCAGTACTTC.

This sequence joins TRBV5-5 and TRBJ2-3; 9 positions match TRBD2. The trim removed 0 bases at V and 2 bases at J, leaving 1 base unmatched. Per the germline V gene, CDR1 is SGHKS and CDR2 is YYEKEE (reference sequence). The CDR3 consists of 15 residues. The CDR3 protein is CASSLGLAVTDTQYF. The CDR3 nucleotides are TGTGCCAGCAGCTTGGGACTAGCGGTCACAGATACGCAGTATTTT.

The V call is TRBV4-1, the J call TRBJ2-1; 7 bases are a match to TRBD1. The CDR3 is 14 residues long. V lost 2 bases to trimming and J lost 7 bases; unmatched junction nucleotides: 5. CDR1 is MGHRA, CDR2 YSYEKL, per germline. Written as DNA, the CDR3 is TGCGCCAGCAGCCAAACGTTCAGGGGGAATGAGCAGTTCTTC. It specifies CASSQTFRGNEQFF.

The chain carries TRBV3-1 (or the pseudogene TRBV3-2) and TRBJ1-1, with D unresolved. V lost 2 bases to trimming and J lost 0 bases, with 4 bases between them. Germline-derived CDR1 and CDR2 are LGHDT and YNNKEL (reference sequence). This CDR3 contains 13 residues. CDR3 residues: CASSQIMNTEAFF. DNA for the CDR3: TGTGCCAGCAGCCAAATAATGAACACTGAAGCTTTCTTT.

V usage is TRBV19 and J usage is TRBJ1-4; TRBD1 agrees at 10 bases. With V trimmed by 5 bases and J by 4 bases, 7 bases remained unmatched. Germline V lookup: CDR1 LNHDA, CDR2 SQIVND (reference sequence). The CDR3 is made up of 16 amino acids. CDR3 nucleotides: TGTGCCAGTAGTCTCCCGGACAGGGGGATTAATGAAAAACTGTTTTTT. Translation: CASSLPDRGINEKLFF.

The V call is TRBV2, the J call TRBJ2-5; 8 positions agree with TRBD2. The germline CDR1 and CDR2 sequences are SNHLY and FYNNEI. CDR3 size: 13 residues. With V trimmed by 7 bases and J by 5 bases, 6 bases remained unmatched. The CDR3 loop is CASIGSGVETQYF. The CDR3 DNA is TGTGCCAGCATAGGTAGCGGGGTTGAGACCCAGTACTTC.

The chain recombines TRBV28 with TRBJ2-1, with D possibly TRBD2 on 5 matching bases. Germline values: CDR1 MDHEN, CDR2 SYDVKM. V was cut by 6 bases and J by 2 bases, with 11 bases left in between. The CDR3 totals 14 residues. CDR3: CASRARGAYNEQFF. CDR3 sequence (DNA): TGTGCCAGCAGGGCACGGGGAGCCTACAATGAGCAGTTCTTC.

The rearrangement uses TRBV5-4 and TRBJ2-5; 7 bases are shared with TRBD1. There are 15 residues in the CDR3. Unmatched junction bases numbered 6, after V lost 2 bases and J lost 2 bases. Germline V gene lookup returns CDR1 SGHNT and CDR2 YYREEE (reference sequence). CDR3 in amino acids: CASSFRGRGQETQYF. CDR3 coding DNA: TGTGCCAGCAGCTTCCGGGGCAGGGGGCAAGAGACCCAGTACTTC.